A selection of T cell receptor beta chains follows, all from one sample in a study of esophageal squamous cell carcinoma under preoperative chemotherapy. TCRdb used MiXCR to reprocess the PCR reads, holding one entry per CDR3 protein. Of tens of thousands of distinct CDR3 sequences detected, roughly 52% appear once; the ten largest clones hold about an eighth. The biological material was taken from a patient given preoperative chemotherapy. The origin of the receptors is a human donor with esophageal squamous cell carcinoma. The donor label of this sample is uncertain. Both conserved end residues are trimmed from each CDR3. Each record gives: CDR3 length, V gene, J gene, CDR3 protein.

len: 11; v_gene: TRBV12-3/TRBV12-4; j_gene: TRBJ2-7; CDR3aa: ASSLRQGYEQY
len: 10; v_gene: TRBV7-9; j_gene: TRBJ2-1; CDR3aa: ASSLGAAKQF
len: 13; v_gene: TRBV7-6; j_gene: TRBJ2-3; CDR3aa: ASISGARATDTQY
len: 11; v_gene: TRBV12-3/TRBV12-4; j_gene: TRBJ1-1; CDR3aa: ASSLGGGSEAF
len: 9; v_gene: TRBV7-9; j_gene: TRBJ1-1; CDR3aa: ASNQGSEAF
len: 14; v_gene: TRBV7-2; j_gene: TRBJ2-7; CDR3aa: ASSLVGGRVQYEQY
len: 12; v_gene: TRBV12-3/TRBV12-4; j_gene: TRBJ1-1; CDR3aa: ASRRAGANTEAF
len: 15; v_gene: TRBV7-3; j_gene: TRBJ2-4; CDR3aa: ASSLGLGGGVKDTQY
len: 13; v_gene: TRBV20-1; j_gene: TRBJ2-3; CDR3aa: SARGLVGITDTQY
len: 15; v_gene: TRBV12-3/TRBV12-4; j_gene: TRBJ2-1; CDR3aa: ASSPPHWGRSNNEQF
len: 14; v_gene: TRBV7-3; j_gene: TRBJ2-3; CDR3aa: ASTVQGGRGQETQY
len: 13; v_gene: TRBV7-9; j_gene: NA; CDR3aa: ASSRGGQGVHEQY
len: 11; v_gene: TRBV12-3/TRBV12-4; j_gene: TRBJ2-2; CDR3aa: ASSKDPTGAQF
len: 13; v_gene: TRBV7-3; j_gene: NA; CDR3aa: ASSRTGAALETQY
len: 14; v_gene: TRBV11-2; j_gene: TRBJ2-1; CDR3aa: ASSFSPASWTNEQF
len: 12; v_gene: TRBV7-2; j_gene: TRBJ2-3; CDR3aa: ASSYAVNTDTQY
len: 14; v_gene: TRBV27; j_gene: TRBJ2-3; CDR3aa: ASSNPGRRMGDTQY
len: 13; v_gene: TRBV11-3; j_gene: NA; CDR3aa: ASSPGRGRYETQY
len: 13; v_gene: TRBV7-2; j_gene: TRBJ2-1; CDR3aa: ASSSGARGLGEQF
len: 14; v_gene: TRBV7-6; j_gene: TRBJ2-2; CDR3aa: ASSLGGLGITGELF
len: 13; v_gene: TRBV5-8; j_gene: TRBJ2-2; CDR3aa: ASRGRREYTGELF
len: 14; v_gene: TRBV5-4; j_gene: NA; CDR3aa: ASSPGGTRTQETQY
len: 12; v_gene: TRBV12-3/TRBV12-4; j_gene: TRBJ2-3; CDR3aa: ASSFRTGADTQY
len: 11; v_gene: TRBV27; j_gene: TRBJ2-1; CDR3aa: ASSFRTGNEQF